This is a list of T cell receptor beta chains from one sample in a study of T-cell reconstitution after alpha-beta-depleted transplantation in children. TCRdb analysed the PCR reads with MiXCR anew, one entry per CDR3 protein. This sample yields 490,000 or so distinct CDR3 sequences, of which under 15% are seen a single time; around 6% belongs to the top ten. The sample consisted of PBMCs from the stem cell graft donor, taken from the stem cell graft. These receptors all stem from a human donor who donated a stem cell graft to a child with combined immunodeficiency. The CDR3 runs from the conserved cysteine through the conserved F or W. Fields, in order: D gene, J gene, V gene, clone size, CDR3 DNA, CDR3 protein. A D gene is named only where the DNA matches it firmly. Clone size is stated in some rows and not others, as once, few, many or a class when expanded.

D gene: .
J gene: TRBJ1-1
V gene: TRBV9
clone size: .
CDR3 DNA: TGTGCCAGCAGCGTCGCCGACCTGAACACTGAAGCTTTCTTT
CDR3 protein: CASSVADLNTEAFF

D gene: TRBD1
J gene: TRBJ1-2
V gene: TRBV29-1
clone size: few
CDR3 DNA: TGCAGCGTTGGACGGAGACAGGGGGCAAATGGCTACACCTTC
CDR3 protein: CSVGRRQGANGYTF

D gene: .
J gene: TRBJ1-5
V gene: TRBV6-1
clone size: .
CDR3 DNA: TGTGCCAGCAGTGACAGTAATAGCAATCAGCCCCAGCATTTT
CDR3 protein: CASSDSNSNQPQHF

D gene: .
J gene: TRBJ2-7
V gene: TRBV29-1
clone size: many
CDR3 DNA: TGCAGCGTGGAGGACATGAGCTCCTACGAGCAGTACTTC
CDR3 protein: CSVEDMSSYEQYF

D gene: TRBD2
J gene: TRBJ2-7
V gene: TRBV12-3/TRBV12-4
clone size: many
CDR3 DNA: TGTGCCAGCAGTTTAGCGGGGGGGACCTCCTACGAGCAGTACTTC
CDR3 protein: CASSLAGGTSYEQYF

D gene: TRBD1
J gene: TRBJ1-2
V gene: TRBV6-5
clone size: many
CDR3 DNA: TGTGCCAGCAGTTACGCCCCAGGGGGCGGCTACACCTTC
CDR3 protein: CASSYAPGGGYTF

D gene: .
J gene: TRBJ2-2
V gene: TRBV12-3/TRBV12-4
clone size: many
CDR3 DNA: TGTGCCAGCAGCCGCGGGACAGCTACGAACACCGGGGAGCTGTTTTTT
CDR3 protein: CASSRGTATNTGELFF

D gene: .
J gene: TRBJ2-1
V gene: TRBV6-2/TRBV6-3
clone size: .
CDR3 DNA: TGTGCCAGCAGTTACGCCTCCGGGACCTACAGGCGCCTAGACAATGAGCAGTTCTTC
CDR3 protein: CASSYASGTYRRLDNEQFF

D gene: TRBD2
J gene: TRBJ2-3
V gene: TRBV29-1
clone size: .
CDR3 DNA: TGCAGCGTTGAAGATCTAGCGGGAGTCGCGGATACGCAGTATTTT
CDR3 protein: CSVEDLAGVADTQYF

D gene: .
J gene: TRBJ1-1
V gene: TRBV29-1
clone size: many
CDR3 DNA: TGCAGCGCCCACGTGGGTTTCACTGAAGCTTTCTTT
CDR3 protein: CSAHVGFTEAFF

D gene: TRBD2
J gene: TRBJ2-1
V gene: TRBV6-2/TRBV6-3
clone size: few
CDR3 DNA: TGTGCCAGCAGTCGGACTAGGAAGAATGAGCAGTTCTTC
CDR3 protein: CASSRTRKNEQFF

D gene: TRBD2
J gene: TRBJ2-1
V gene: TRBV6-1
clone size: many
CDR3 DNA: TGTGCCAGCAGAAGCGGACTAGCGGGAGTTGTCAATGAGCAGTTCTTC
CDR3 protein: CASRSGLAGVVNEQFF

D gene: TRBD2
J gene: TRBJ2-7
V gene: TRBV4-1
clone size: many
CDR3 DNA: TGCGCCAGCAGCCATCCGGGACTAGCCCCTTACGAGCAGTACTTC
CDR3 protein: CASSHPGLAPYEQYF

D gene: TRBD2
J gene: TRBJ2-7
V gene: TRBV10-3
clone size: many
CDR3 DNA: TGTGCCATCAGTGAGTACCTTCAAGGACTAGCAGAGTACGAGCAGTACTTC
CDR3 protein: CAISEYLQGLAEYEQYF

D gene: .
J gene: TRBJ2-1
V gene: TRBV6-5
clone size: few
CDR3 DNA: TGTGCCAGCAGTTACGCGGACAGTACCTACAATGAGCAGTTCTTC
CDR3 protein: CASSYADSTYNEQFF

D gene: TRBD1
J gene: TRBJ2-5
V gene: TRBV5-6
clone size: few
CDR3 DNA: TGTGCCAGCAGCTTGGGGGGACAGGGCGCAGAGACCCAGTACTTC
CDR3 protein: CASSLGGQGAETQYF

D gene: .
J gene: TRBJ2-7
V gene: TRBV12-3/TRBV12-4
clone size: many
CDR3 DNA: TGTGCCAGCCCGCTTTTGGACAGAACCTACGAGCAGTACTTC
CDR3 protein: CASPLLDRTYEQYF

D gene: TRBD1
J gene: TRBJ1-2
V gene: TRBV11-2
clone size: .
CDR3 DNA: TGTGCCAGCAGCTACGCGGGACAGGGGAACTATGGCTACACCTTC
CDR3 protein: CASSYAGQGNYGYTF

D gene: .
J gene: TRBJ1-1
V gene: TRBV20-1
clone size: .
CDR3 DNA: TGCAGTGCTAGAGAGAAGCAGGGGTGGAACACTGAAGCTTTCTTT
CDR3 protein: CSAREKQGWNTEAFF

D gene: .
J gene: TRBJ2-7
V gene: TRBV20-1
clone size: .
CDR3 DNA: TGCAGTGCTCGCAGGACGGCCACCTACGAGCAGTACTTC
CDR3 protein: CSARRTATYEQYF

D gene: .
J gene: TRBJ2-2
V gene: TRBV5-1
clone size: .
CDR3 DNA: TGCGCCAGCAGCTTGAGGAATGGGGACGGGGAGCTGTTTTTT
CDR3 protein: CASSLRNGDGELFF

D gene: TRBD1
J gene: TRBJ1-1
V gene: TRBV6-1
clone size: .
CDR3 DNA: TGTGCCAGCAGTGAACTGTTGGGCAGGGGGTCTGGGGACACTGAAGCTTTCTTT
CDR3 protein: CASSELLGRGSGDTEAFF

D gene: .
J gene: TRBJ2-6
V gene: TRBV18
clone size: .
CDR3 DNA: TGTGCCAGCTCACCATCTAGCTCTGGGGCCAACGTCCTGACTTTC
CDR3 protein: CASSPSSSGANVLTF

D gene: .
J gene: TRBJ1-5
V gene: TRBV6-5
clone size: .
CDR3 DNA: TGTGCCAGCAGTTACCAGGCCCCGGGTAGCAATCAGCCCCAGCATTTT
CDR3 protein: CASSYQAPGSNQPQHF

D gene: .
J gene: TRBJ2-1
V gene: TRBV11-1
clone size: many
CDR3 DNA: TGTGCCAGCAGCTTAGTAAGCCCTAGGGGAAGGATAGGAATGTACAATGAGCAGTTCTTC
CDR3 protein: CASSLVSPRGRIGMYNEQFF

D gene: .
J gene: TRBJ2-1
V gene: TRBV9
clone size: many
CDR3 DNA: TGTGCCAGCAGCGTTCAGCCCCTCTCCTACAATGAGCAGTTCTTC
CDR3 protein: CASSVQPLSYNEQFF

D gene: .
J gene: TRBJ1-4
V gene: TRBV7-9
clone size: few
CDR3 DNA: TGTGCCAGCAGCCGTATTAATGAAAAACTGTTTTTT
CDR3 protein: CASSRINEKLFF

D gene: TRBD2
J gene: TRBJ2-1
V gene: TRBV28
clone size: few
CDR3 DNA: TGTGCCAGCAGTTTTCCCACTAGCGGGGGGGCCCATGAGCAGTTCTTC
CDR3 protein: CASSFPTSGGAHEQFF

D gene: TRBD1
J gene: TRBJ1-3
V gene: TRBV4-2
clone size: few
CDR3 DNA: TGTGCCAGCAGCCAGGAAAGGGGGCTCTCAGGAAACACCATATATTTT
CDR3 protein: CASSQERGLSGNTIYF

D gene: .
J gene: TRBJ2-1
V gene: TRBV15
clone size: few
CDR3 DNA: TGTGCCACCAGCCCTCTGTTGATTGGAGAAAACAATGAGCAGTTCTTC
CDR3 protein: CATSPLLIGENNEQFF

D gene: .
J gene: TRBJ1-3
V gene: TRBV4-1
clone size: .
CDR3 DNA: TGCGCCAGCAGCCAAGATCAATGGTCTGGAAACACCATATATTTT
CDR3 protein: CASSQDQWSGNTIYF

D gene: .
J gene: TRBJ2-7
V gene: TRBV4-2
clone size: few
CDR3 DNA: TGTGCCAGCAGCCAAGGCATGATCTGGGACGAGCAGTACTTC
CDR3 protein: CASSQGMIWDEQYF

D gene: .
J gene: TRBJ2-3
V gene: TRBV7-3
clone size: .
CDR3 DNA: TGTGCCAGCAGCTTAGTCGGTGCGGAGGCTGCTAGCACAGATACGCAGTATTTT
CDR3 protein: CASSLVGAEAASTDTQYF

D gene: .
J gene: TRBJ2-1
V gene: TRBV12-3/TRBV12-4
clone size: few
CDR3 DNA: TGTGCCAGCAGTTTAGTTGCTAGCCAGGGGGGCAACAATGAGCAGTTCTTC
CDR3 protein: CASSLVASQGGNNEQFF

D gene: .
J gene: TRBJ2-3
V gene: TRBV29-1
clone size: many
CDR3 DNA: TGCAGCGTTGAGCGGGGGTCGGCGGGGGCAAGCACAGATACGCAGTATTTT
CDR3 protein: CSVERGSAGASTDTQYF

D gene: TRBD2
J gene: TRBJ2-3
V gene: TRBV20-1
clone size: .
CDR3 DNA: TGCAGTGCTAGCCGACTAGCGGAATTAACAGATACGCAGTATTTT
CDR3 protein: CSASRLAELTDTQYF

D gene: .
J gene: TRBJ1-5
V gene: TRBV4-2
clone size: .
CDR3 DNA: TGTGCCAGCAGCCAAGATTATCGGCAGGGCAGTCAGCCCCAGCATTTT
CDR3 protein: CASSQDYRQGSQPQHF